The 26 T cell receptor beta chains given below trace back to one sample, sequenced in a study of CD8+ T cells in alopecia areata. Sequencing relied on a cDNA template that was reverse transcribed from extracted RNA. TCRdb's table, derived via immunoSEQ multiplex PCR, lists solely in-frame clones and lacks some. The table lists under 40,000 clones, less than 70% of them singletons, with less than 50% in the top ten. Sequenced sample: NKG2D-high CD8+ T cells sorted from blood. The source is a human donor with alopecia areata.

The rearrangement uses TRBV7-2 and TRBJ2-3; 12 bases fit TRBD2. The CDR3 loop spans 19 amino acids. Losses at the gene ends were 2 bases for V and 0 bases for J; bases not matched to a gene: 9. Germline lookup yields CDR1 SGHTA and CDR2 FQGNSA. CDR3 amino acids: CASSLFALAGGESTDTQYF. The CDR3 bases are TGTGCCAGCAGCTTATTTGCCCTAGCGGGAGGGGAAAGCACAGATACGCAGTATTTT.

Worth noting for this clone: This specimen includes other DNA sequences encoding the same CDR3. DNA for the CDR3: TGCGCCAGCAGCTTGGATGGGGCCGGATATGGCTACACCTTC. Amino acids: CASSLDGAGYGYTF. The J gene is TRBJ1-2, the V gene TRBV5-1; D may be TRBD1 (5 bases). Germline lookup yields CDR1 SGHRS and CDR2 YFSETQ. The CDR3 has 14 amino acids. Trimming left V 0 bases short and J 5 bases short, with 11 bases between.

A remark on this clone: One end of the junction does not line up with germline, which may come from a read error. The V call is TRBV5-1, the J call TRBJ2-7; D perhaps matches TRBD1 (5 bases). CDR3 length: 10 amino acids. CDR1 SGHRS and CDR2 YFSETQ come from the germline V gene. This chain's CDR3 is CASSSRQPLF. The CDR3 DNA sequence: TGCGCCAGCAGCTCGAGACAGCCGTTGTTC. Based on the CDR3 plus reference TRBV5-1 and TRBJ2-7, the full variable domain is KAGVTQTPRYLIKTRGQQVTLSCSPISGHRSVSWYQQTPGQGLQFLFEYFSETQRNKGNFPGRFSGRQFSNSRSEMNVSTLELGDSALYLCASSSRQPLFGPGTRLTVT.

The V call is TRBV4-1, the J call TRBJ2-7, with TRBD2 matching over 13 bases. The CDR3 length is 19 residues. The V gene's germline CDR1 is MGHRA and CDR2 YSYEKL. Losses at the gene ends were 0 bases for V and 4 bases for J; bases not matched to a gene: 12. This chain's CDR3 is CASSQDGGLAGLGGYEQYF. The CDR3 nucleotides read TGCGCCAGCAGCCAAGATGGGGGACTAGCGGGACTAGGCGGGTACGAGCAGTACTTC.

The chain carries TRBV9 and TRBJ2-5, with D perhaps matching TRBD2 (6 bases). The J call could be wrong; TRBJ2-7 is a better fit for the DNA end. The CDR3 length is 14 residues. Per the germline V gene, CDR1 is SGDLS and CDR2 is YYNGEE. CDR3 amino acids: CASSVAGGTDEQYF. In nucleotides, the CDR3 is TGTGCCAGCAGCGTAGCAGGAGGGACCGACGAGCAGTACTTC.

This sequence joins TRBV2 and TRBJ1-2, with 7 bases identical to TRBD1. The CDR3 is 14 residues long. Germline V gene sequence: CDR1 SNHLY, CDR2 FYNNEI. J lost 8 bases, V lost 5 bases, and 11 bases had no gene match. CDR3 residues: CASSPGTDYDGYTF. As DNA, the CDR3 is TGTGCCAGCAGTCCCGGGACAGATTATGACGGCTACACCTTC.

The chain carries TRBV5-1 and TRBJ2-7, with D tentatively TRBD1 (6 bases). The CDR3 has 14 residues. Per the germline V gene, CDR1 is SGHRS and CDR2 is YFSETQ. V lost 3 bases and J 0 bases, leaving 10 bases between the germline ends. The CDR3: CASSSGHSSYEQYF. The CDR3 nucleotides are TGCGCCAGCAGCTCGGGACATTCCTCCTACGAGCAGTACTTC.

The rearrangement uses TRBV11-3 and TRBJ2-7; D unclear. Trimming left V 5 bases short and J 2 bases short, with 10 bases between. Germline-derived CDR1 and CDR2 are SGHNT and YENEEA. This CDR3 comprises 13 residues. The CDR3 here is CASSPAQPYEQYF. As DNA, the CDR3 is TGTGCCAGCAGCCCCGCACAGCCCTACGAGCAGTACTTC.

The chain uses TRBV11-3 and TRBJ2-5; no definite D call. The germline V gene encodes CDR1 SGHNT and CDR2 YENEEA. Trimming took off 5 bases at V and 1 base at J, with 14 bases between the two ends. The length of the CDR3 is 15 residues. The CDR3 reads CASSPMLTSQETQYF. Here the CDR3 DNA reads TGTGCCAGCAGCCCCATGCTGACAAGCCAAGAGACCCAGTACTTC.

In the case of this clone: One end of the junction varies from germline; a read error may be responsible. CDR3 amino acids: CASSIAGGVNEQFF. The CDR3 DNA reads as TGTGCCAGCAGCATAGCGGGAGGTGTCAATGAGCAGTTCTTC. The genes are TRBV7-9 and TRBJ2-1, with 10 bases aligning to TRBD2. CDR1 is SEHNR, CDR2 FQNEAQ, per germline (reference sequence). The CDR3 length is 14 residues. The whole variable domain, remainder taken from reference TRBV7-9 and TRBJ2-1, is DTGVSQNPRHKITKRGQNVTFRCDPISEHNRLYWYRQTLGQGPEFLTYFQNEAQLEKSRLLSDRFSAERPKGSFSTLEIQRTEQGDSAMYLCASSIAGGVNEQFFGPGTRLTVL.

As for this clone: Other DNA sequences in this sample translate to the same CDR3. This CDR3 reads CASSLGASVGNEQFF. In nucleotides, the CDR3 is TGTGCCAGCAGCTTAGGTGCTAGCGTCGGCAATGAGCAGTTCTTC. The rearrangement links TRBV7-3 to TRBJ2-1, with a tentative D call TRBD2 (6 bases). Germline V gene data show CDR1 as SGHTA and CDR2 as FQGTGA. The CDR3 runs 15 residues. The V end lost 2 bases, the J end lost 6 bases, and 14 bases lay between the germline ends.

The V and J genes are TRBV12-5 and TRBJ2-7, with D tentatively TRBD1 or TRBD2 (5 bases each). Germline V gives CDR1 LGHNT, CDR2 FRNRAP. This CDR3 contains 14 residues. Trimming stripped 4 bases from V and 2 bases from J, with 12 bases between. Written as DNA, the CDR3 is TGTGCTAGTGGTTCCGGGGACGGAACCTACGAGCAGTACTTC. Translating gives CASGSGDGTYEQYF.

J is TRBJ2-7 and V is TRBV7-3, with D perhaps TRBD1 or TRBD2 (5 bases each). Germline values: CDR1 SGHTA, CDR2 FQGTGA. This CDR3 is 14 amino acids long. Trimming cost V 2 bases and J 5 bases, with 13 bases left between them. The CDR3 DNA sequence: TGTGCCAGCAGCTTAGGCGGATCGGGGCACGAGCAGTACTTC. This gives the protein CASSLGGSGHEQYF.

The genes are TRBV5-6 and TRBJ2-7; D not resolved. Trimming shortened V by 0 bases and J by 6 bases, and 16 bases separated the two germline ends. The CDR3 length is 15 residues. CDR1 is SGHDT, CDR2 YYEEEE, per germline. This CDR3 reads CASSLEGPGVGEQYF. The CDR3 region has the DNA TGTGCCAGCAGCTTGGAAGGGCCTGGGGTAGGCGAGCAGTACTTC.

This clone was picked up one time. V gene TRBV15 combines with J gene TRBJ2-7; TRBD1 or TRBD2 may be the D gene (6 bases each). The germline CDR1 and CDR2 sequences are LNHNV and YYDKDF (reference sequence). The V end lost 4 bases, the J end lost 1 base, and 11 bases lay between the germline ends. The CDR3 runs to 14 residues. The CDR3 region is CATSIQGGSYEQYF. DNA for the CDR3: TGTGCCACCAGCATACAGGGAGGTTCCTACGAGCAGTACTTC.

CDR3: CASSHPRLASEQFF. For the CDR3, the DNA is TGTGCCAGCAGCCACCCGCGACTAGCAAGTGAGCAGTTCTTC. The chain couples TRBV7-7 to TRBJ2-1; TRBD2 matches at 7 bases. The CDR3 totals 14 residues. J lost 9 bases, V lost 5 bases, and 10 bases had no gene match. The germline CDR1 and CDR2 sequences are SSHAT and FNYEAQ (reference sequence).

This clone was counted between two and nine times. A read error may account for a junction end that differs from germline. The genes are TRBV4-2 and TRBJ1-2; D is possibly TRBD1 (5 bases). Germline lookup yields CDR1 LGHNA and CDR2 YNFKEQ. CDR3 length equals 16 residues. The CDR3 loop reads CASTQWGTRADYGYTF. The DNA of the CDR3 is TGTGCCAGCACCCAATGGGGGACCCGCGCTGACTATGGCTACACCTTC.

The V and J genes are TRBV29-1 and TRBJ2-7, with 7 bases fitting TRBD1. Losses at the gene ends were 5 bases for V and 0 bases for J; bases not matched to a gene: 4. Germline CDR1 SQVTM, CDR2 ANQGSEA. The CDR3 contains 13 residues. DNA for the CDR3: TGCAGCGTTTGGGACAGAAACTCCTACGAGCAGTACTTC. It specifies CSVWDRNSYEQYF.

The count of this clone is one. This sequence joins TRBV21-1 and TRBJ2-5; the tabulated D call, TRBD1, remains unverified against the DNA. TRBV21-1 is designated a pseudogene. CDR3 length equals 18 residues. This CDR3 is CASSKDPGDLLRKETQYF. In DNA form, the CDR3 reads TGTGCCAGCAGCAAAGATCCAGGGGACCTCCTGCGGAAAGAGACCCAGTACTTC.

The chain uses TRBV27 and TRBJ2-3, with a weak D call TRBD1 (5 bases). This CDR3 comprises 15 residues. The V end lost 5 bases, the J end lost 4 bases, and 16 bases lay between the germline ends. Looked up from germline, CDR1 is MNHEY and CDR2 is SMNVEV (reference sequence). The CDR3 loop reads CASSPIQGFADTQYF. The CDR3 DNA sequence: TGTGCCAGCAGTCCGATTCAGGGATTTGCAGATACGCAGTATTTT.

The chain employs TRBV10-3 and TRBJ2-1; D is unclear. Trimming shortened V by 2 bases and J by 8 bases, and 7 bases separated the two germline ends. This CDR3 comprises 12 residues. Germline V gene data show CDR1 as ENHRY and CDR2 as SYGVKD. CDR3 amino acids: CAISEGVDEQFF. In DNA form, the CDR3 reads TGTGCCATCAGTGAGGGAGTCGATGAGCAGTTCTTC.

V is TRBV28 and J is TRBJ2-7, with D uncertain. The CDR3 runs to 15 residues. Germline-derived CDR1 and CDR2 are MDHEN and SYDVKM. Trimming left V 7 bases short and J 3 bases short, with 19 bases between. In DNA form, the CDR3 reads TGTGCCAGCACCCCTTTCCGGGCGGCCATCTACGAGCAGTACTTC. Protein sequence: CASTPFRAAIYEQYF.

About this clone: The identical CDR3 is also encoded by other nucleotide sequences in the sample. CDR3 loop: CASSQGTEAFF. CDR3 in DNA: TGCGCCAGCAGCCAAGGCACTGAAGCTTTCTTT. The chain links TRBV4-1 to TRBJ1-1; the D is unclear. Trimming left V 1 base short and J 4 bases short, with 1 base between. The CDR3 covers 11 residues. The germline gives CDR1 MGHRA, CDR2 YSYEKL.

CDR3 coding DNA: TGTGCCAGCAGTGAAGGGGACAGCGGGTACGAGCAGTACTTC. This codes for CASSEGDSGYEQYF. The V and J genes are TRBV2 and TRBJ2-7; D is possibly TRBD1 (7 bases). Per the germline V gene, CDR1 is SNHLY and CDR2 is FYNNEI. Trimming pared 1 base from V and 4 bases from J, leaving 11 bases between. There are 14 residues in the CDR3. Full variable domain (missing parts from reference TRBV2 and TRBJ2-7): EPEVTQTPSHQVTQMGQEVILRCVPISNHLYFYWYRQILGQKVEFLVSFYNNEISEKSEIFDDQFSVERPDGSNFTLKIRSTKLEDSAMYFCASSEGDSGYEQYFGPGTRLTVT.

The chain is built from TRBV7-8 and TRBJ1-2; D is possibly TRBD1 (6 bases). Germline V gene sequence: CDR1 SGHVS, CDR2 FQNEAQ. The ends were cut back, 3 bases at V and 4 bases at J, with 9 bases in the middle. CDR3 size: 13 residues. In DNA form, the CDR3 reads TGTGCCAGCAGCTTGGGGGGCGGCTATGGCTACACCTTC. It specifies CASSLGGGYGYTF.

This clone was seen a handful of times. This chain links TRBV29-1 with TRBJ2-1; the D gene is possibly TRBD2 (6 bases). Germline loops: CDR1 SQVTM, CDR2 ANQGSEA. The CDR3 covers 12 residues. The ends were cut back, 6 bases at V and 5 bases at J, with 11 bases in the middle. CDR3 sequence reads: CSVLGLHNEQFF. The CDR3 coding sequence is TGCAGCGTCCTGGGACTTCACAATGAGCAGTTCTTC.